This paragraph reports one T cell receptor beta chain. Its target is not known. A junction boundary mismatches the germline segment, possibly from a read error. The sample is drawn from a study of identical twins. Whole-study findings and limits: Possibly, invariant MAIT and iNKT cells partly confounded zero-insertion analyses.

A universal primer site was created by template switching, with the cDNA bearing unique molecular identifiers. TCRdb re-called the 5' RACE reads with MiXCR, one entry per CDR3 protein. The table records around 1.7 million distinct CDR3 sequences, about 30% of them present only once. CDR3 length equals 16 residues. The V gene's germline CDR1 is SGHRS and CDR2 YFSETQ. Everyone who gave samples was a healthy Caucasian. The chain carries TRBV5-1 and TRBJ2-1, with TRBD2 matching over 7 bases. Source material: cord blood. The sequence came from a newborn girl in good health. CDR3 DNA: TGCGCCAGCAGCTTGGGGCTAGCGGCTCTCTACGATGAGCAGTTCTTC. This sequence encodes CASSLGLAALYDEQFF. The full variable domain, its missing parts supplied by reference TRBV5-1 and TRBJ2-1, is KAGVTQTPRYLIKTRGQQVTLSCSPISGHRSVSWYQQTPGQGLQFLFEYFSETQRNKGNFPGRFSGRQFSNSRSEMNVSTLELGDSALYLCASSLGLAALYDEQFFGPGTRLTVL.